This section outlines one T cell receptor beta chain sequence together with its context. Its antigen remains undetermined. No clone much larger than this one lies a single base away; base qualities are absent. The TCR beta chain CDR3 region was sequenced with the immunoSEQ assay. As for how the authors treated the data: T-cell fraction, clonal dominance and maximum TCR clone frequency were calculated for each specimen. TCRdb took over this immuneACCESS table, retaining in-frame rearrangements with V and J assigned. Such tables are incomplete; in checked studies, under half of the missing clones stem from an unresolved V gene, and the remainder is unexplained. The DNA gave D and trimming, while V, J and clone size come from that table. In this sample the table shows some 14,000 clones, 55% to 80% of which occur a single time. The ten most abundant clones make up almost 9% of the sample. This sample stems from a study of T cell repertoires in urothelial bladder cancer (dated by TCRdb to about 2019). General notes on the study: Clinical stages of the 12 resected lesions were three cT0, three cTa, three cT1 and three cT2 or greater. The study compared clonality of the TCR repertoire in bladder tumors against clonality in benign bladder inflammation. Twelve patients who had bladder lesions and were undergoing transurethral resection were prospectively identified. About eleven resected bladder lesions were studied, comprising urothelial carcinoma (UC+) and benign (UC-) specimens. Findings and caveats that apply to the study as a whole: In carcinoma specimens a single T-cell clone made up as much as 17% of infiltrating lymphocytes, compared with roughly 2% in benign specimens. The median percentage of tumor infiltrating lymphocytes was 2% in carcinoma specimens and approximately 11% in benign specimens. Urothelial carcinoma specimens contained fewer T cells than benign specimens, with a median of around 5,600 versus 24,000.

CDR1 and CDR2, looked up from the germline V gene (reference sequence), are MNHEY and SMNVEV. The junction shows trimming of 2 bases on V and 1 base on J, plus 10 bases between the germline ends. The CDR3 holds 15 amino acids from the cysteine to the phenylalanine. Left in the record is the CDR3 DNA by itself, 45 bases read in frame from the first base. At transurethral resection, specimens of the bladder lesions were collected and then stored at -80C. DNA was isolated from the bladder specimens obtained at transurethral resection. In this chain, TRBV27 is recombined with TRBJ2-3; the D gene is perhaps TRBD1 or TRBD2, as each covers 5 bases. Source material: tumor-infiltrating cells from bladder cancer. This TCR derives from a human donor with urothelial carcinoma. CDR3 loop: CASSLGGGGTDTQYF. The sequenced DNA is TGTGCCAGCAGTTTAGGGGGTGGTGGCACAGATACGCAGTATTTT.